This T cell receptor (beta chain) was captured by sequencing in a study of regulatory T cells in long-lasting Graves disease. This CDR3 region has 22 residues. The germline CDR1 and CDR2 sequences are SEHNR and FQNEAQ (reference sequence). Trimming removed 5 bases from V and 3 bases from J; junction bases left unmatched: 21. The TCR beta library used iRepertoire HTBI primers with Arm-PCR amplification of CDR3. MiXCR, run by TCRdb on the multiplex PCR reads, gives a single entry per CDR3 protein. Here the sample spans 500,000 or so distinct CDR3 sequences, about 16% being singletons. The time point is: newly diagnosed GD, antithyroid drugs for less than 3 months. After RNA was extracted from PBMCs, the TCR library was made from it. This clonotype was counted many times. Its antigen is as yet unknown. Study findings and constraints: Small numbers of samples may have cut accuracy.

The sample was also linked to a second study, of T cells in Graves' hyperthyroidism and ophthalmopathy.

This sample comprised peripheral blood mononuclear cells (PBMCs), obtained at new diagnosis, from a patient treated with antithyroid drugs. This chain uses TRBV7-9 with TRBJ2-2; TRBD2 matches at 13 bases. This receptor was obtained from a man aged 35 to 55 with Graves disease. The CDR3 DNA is TGTGCCAGCAGCGGGACTAGCGGGAACCTGGCGGAAGAGACTCGGTACACCGGGGAGCTGTTTTTT. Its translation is CASSGTSGNLAEETRYTGELFF.